This TCR beta chain was profiled in a study of spatial heterogeneity in lung cancer. Study overall: Averaged across combinations, each unique TCR and UMI pairing appeared more than ten times in raw reads, which were uncorrected.

On each TCR cDNA molecule, a unique molecular identifier was present. TCRdb redid the calling of the 5' RACE reads with MiXCR, one entry per CDR3 protein. The sample lists around 63,000 distinct CDR3 sequences; under 7.5% were seen once. Germline lookup yields CDR1 SGHTA and CDR2 FQGTGA. Trimming took off 3 bases at V and 6 bases at J, with 16 bases between the two ends. The CDR3 sequence is 15 residues long. Specified time point: sample taken at primary tumor resection. In its sample, this clonotype was seen a few times. This chain uses TRBV7-3 with TRBJ2-3; D is tentatively TRBD1 or TRBD2 (5 bases each). This receptor was obtained from a female donor with early-stage non-small cell lung cancer. The sequencing used PBMCs, collected at surgery. The CDR3 loop reads CASSLRARELDTQYF. In DNA, the CDR3 is TGTGCCAGCAGCTTGAGGGCCAGGGAGCTTGATACGCAGTATTTT.